The source of this TCR beta chain is a study of CXCR4 blockade with PD-1 therapy in pancreatic cancer. The junction had 9 bases not matched to a gene; V was cut back by 6 bases and J by 0 bases. Germline V gene lookup returns CDR1 LNHNV and CDR2 YYDKDF (reference sequence). The CDR3 consists of 18 residues. Study-wide results and limits: More frequent amino acid clones had more nucleotide rearrangements, suggesting convergent selection. Survival did not correlate with tumor clonality, which averaged approximately 0.15 versus 0.05. Antigen-specificity overlap of convergent dominant clones remained unconfirmed.

TCRdb keeps only in-frame clones here, not all; method: immunoSEQ multiplex PCR. The sample includes approximately 17,000 clones, 72% of them seen just once. This clone has a single count. Its cognate antigen is unknown. The sequencing sample was made of tumor tissue. V gene TRBV15 combines with J gene TRBJ1-5, with 12 bases fitting TRBD1. The TCR comes from a human donor with pancreatic ductal adenocarcinoma. CDR3 residues: CATRPRDRGRFSNQPQHF. The CDR3 nucleotides are TGTGCCACCAGACCGCGGGACAGGGGGCGATTTAGCAATCAGCCCCAGCATTTT.